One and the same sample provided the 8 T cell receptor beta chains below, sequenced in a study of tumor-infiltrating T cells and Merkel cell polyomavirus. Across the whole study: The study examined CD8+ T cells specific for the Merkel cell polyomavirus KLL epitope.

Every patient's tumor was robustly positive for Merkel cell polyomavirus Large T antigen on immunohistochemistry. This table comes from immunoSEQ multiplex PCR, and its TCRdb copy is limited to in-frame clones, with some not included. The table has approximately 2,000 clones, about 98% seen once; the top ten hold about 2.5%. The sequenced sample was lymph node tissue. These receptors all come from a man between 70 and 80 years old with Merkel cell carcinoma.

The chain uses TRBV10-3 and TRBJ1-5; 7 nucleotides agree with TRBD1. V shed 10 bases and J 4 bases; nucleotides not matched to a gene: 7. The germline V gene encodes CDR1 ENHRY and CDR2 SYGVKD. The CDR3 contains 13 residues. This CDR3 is CATAGQANQPQHF. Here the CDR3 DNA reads TGTGCCACGGCAGGACAGGCAAATCAGCCCCAGCATTTT.

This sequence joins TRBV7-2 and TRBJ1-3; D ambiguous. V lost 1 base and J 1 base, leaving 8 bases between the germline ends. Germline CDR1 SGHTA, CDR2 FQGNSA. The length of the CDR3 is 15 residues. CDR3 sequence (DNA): TGTGCCAGCAGCTTAGGAGGTTATTCTGGAAACACCATATATTTT. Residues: CASSLGGYSGNTIYF.

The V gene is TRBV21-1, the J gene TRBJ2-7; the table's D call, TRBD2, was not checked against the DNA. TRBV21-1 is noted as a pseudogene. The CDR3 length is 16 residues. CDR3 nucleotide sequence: TGTGCCAGCAGCAAAGGTTTTGGACGGGAGGGCTACGAGCAGTACTTC. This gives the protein CASSKGFGREGYEQYF.

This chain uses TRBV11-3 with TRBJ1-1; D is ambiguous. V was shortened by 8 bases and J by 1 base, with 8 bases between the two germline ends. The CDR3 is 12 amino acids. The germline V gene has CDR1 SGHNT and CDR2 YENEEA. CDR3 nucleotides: TGTGCCAGCGCACACGCGAACACTGAAGCTTTCTTT. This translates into CASAHANTEAFF.

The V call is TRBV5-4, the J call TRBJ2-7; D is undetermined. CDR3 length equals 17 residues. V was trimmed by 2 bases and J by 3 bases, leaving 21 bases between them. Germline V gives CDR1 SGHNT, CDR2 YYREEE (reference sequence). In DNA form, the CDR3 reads TGTGCCAGCAGCTTTGGTGGGCTATCACGCACGCTCTACGAGCAGTACTTC. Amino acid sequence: CASSFGGLSRTLYEQYF.

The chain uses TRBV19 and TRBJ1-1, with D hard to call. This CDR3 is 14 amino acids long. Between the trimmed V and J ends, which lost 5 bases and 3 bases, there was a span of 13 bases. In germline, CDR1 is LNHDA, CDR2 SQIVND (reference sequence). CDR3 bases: TGTGCCAGTAGTCCACAGCCCAAGCACACTGAAGCTTTCTTT. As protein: CASSPQPKHTEAFF.

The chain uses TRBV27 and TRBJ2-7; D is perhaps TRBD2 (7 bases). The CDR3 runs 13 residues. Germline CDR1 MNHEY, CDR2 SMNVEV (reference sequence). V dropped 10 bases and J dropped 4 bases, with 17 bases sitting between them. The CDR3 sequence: CATRGGAQYEQYV. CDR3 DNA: TGTGCCACCCGAGGGGGGGCCCAATACGAGCAGTACGTC.

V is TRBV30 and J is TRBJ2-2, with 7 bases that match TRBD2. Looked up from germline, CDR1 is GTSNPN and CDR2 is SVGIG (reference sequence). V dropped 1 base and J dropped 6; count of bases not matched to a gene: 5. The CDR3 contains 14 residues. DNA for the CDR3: TGTGCCTGGAGTGCGGGACTAACATCCGGGGAGCTGTTTTTT. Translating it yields CAWSAGLTSGELFF.